This T cell receptor beta chain originates from a study of T cell repertoires in cytomegalovirus infection. Overall study context: Public TCR beta signatures were indicative of both CMV infection and a matching HLA type.

Overall study findings and caveats: It was HLA-C-restricted CMV-specific TCR beta clonotypes that dominated the response ex vivo. The study identified carriers of CMV plus the relevant HLA from cumulative public TCR beta family frequency.

The CDR3 sequence is 15 residues long. Germline V lookup: CDR1 SGHTA, CDR2 FQGTGA. The trim removed 0 bases at V and 5 bases at J, leaving 7 bases unmatched. The table lists this clonotype with a few counts. Its antigen is currently unknown. TCRdb itself ran the reads through MiXCR, one entry per CDR3 protein. The table records a few hundred thousand distinct CDR3 sequences, about 28% of them present only once. The clonotype was recovered from a human donor in good health (CMV status not recorded). Some clones in this sample may be carry-over from other donors' samples. The sample was cultured PBMCs, taken from culture after CMV antigen stimulation. The V gene is TRBV7-3, the J gene TRBJ2-7, with 7 bases that match TRBD1. The CDR3 spells CASSLTGTAGDEQYF. As DNA, the CDR3 is TGTGCCAGCAGCTTAACAGGGACAGCAGGCGACGAGCAGTACTTC. The full variable domain, completed using reference TRBV7-3 and TRBJ2-7, is GAGVSQTPSNKVTEKGKYVELRCDPISGHTALYWYRQSLGQGPEFLIYFQGTGAADDSGLPNDRFFAVRPEGSVSTLKIQRTERGDSAVYLCASSLTGTAGDEQYFGPGTRLTVT.